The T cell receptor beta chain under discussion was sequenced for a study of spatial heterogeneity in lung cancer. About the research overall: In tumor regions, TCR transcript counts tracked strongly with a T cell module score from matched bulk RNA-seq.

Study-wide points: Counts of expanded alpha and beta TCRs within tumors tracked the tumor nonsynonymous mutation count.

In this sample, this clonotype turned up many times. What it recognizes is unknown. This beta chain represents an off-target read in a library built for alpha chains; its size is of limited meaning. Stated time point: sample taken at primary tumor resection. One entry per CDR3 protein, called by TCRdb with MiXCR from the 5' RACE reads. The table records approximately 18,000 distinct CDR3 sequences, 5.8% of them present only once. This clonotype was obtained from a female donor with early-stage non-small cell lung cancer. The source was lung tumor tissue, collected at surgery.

CDR3 DNA sequence: TGTGCCAGCAGTTTACCTGGGAAGGGAAGCGGATTGGGTACGCAGTATTTT. It codes for CASSLPGKGSGLGTQYF. The chain is built from TRBV28 and TRBJ2-3; D might be TRBD2 (5 bases). The germline V and J ends were trimmed by 2 bases and 8 bases, with 23 bases remaining between them. CDR1 MDHEN and CDR2 SYDVKM come from the germline V gene. The CDR3 is 17 residues long.